This passage covers 17 T cell receptor beta chains from one sample sequenced in a study of tumor and adjacent non-tumor tissue in lung cancer. TCRbeta libraries were built with three rounds of nested PCR, modified from ARM-PCR. TCRdb analysed the multiplex PCR reads with MiXCR anew, one entry per CDR3 protein. The sample includes around 120,000 distinct CDR3 sequences, over 65% of them seen just once. This sample's RNA came from whole unsorted tissue. The sample was lung tumor tissue. The receptors here all came from a young man with non-small cell lung cancer.

With respect to this clonotype: This may be a read error: a much more frequent sequence differs by one nucleotide. The chain employs TRBV4-1 and TRBJ2-1, with no clear D. The V gene's germline CDR1 is MGHRA and CDR2 YSYEKL. V was trimmed by 3 bases and J by 7 bases, leaving 13 bases between them. The CDR3 extends over 14 amino acids. In nucleotides, the CDR3 is TGCGCCAGCAGCCACTCCCCAACAGATAATGAGCAGTTCTTC. This sequence encodes CASSHSPTDNEQFF.

To note about this clonotype: Given the absence of the conserved phenylalanine or tryptophan at the CDR3 end, a read error is likely. The rearrangement links TRBV11-2 to TRBJ2-7; 10 nucleotides align to TRBD1. With 1 base clipped from V and 10 bases from J, the junction kept 10 bases outside the gene matches. This CDR3 is 15 amino acids long. CDR1 is SGHAT and CDR2 is FQNNGV in the germline V gene. The CDR3 DNA sequence: TGTGCCAGCAGCTTAGGACGGGACAGGGGCCCCCCTCAGTACCTC. It encodes CASSLGRDRGPPQYL.

Comment on this clonotype: One junction end disagrees with the germline gene, perhaps due to a read error. This rearrangement joins TRBV5-8 to TRBJ1-1, with TRBD1 identical over 7 bases. The CDR3 totals 16 residues. CDR1 and CDR2 (germline): SGHTS, YDEGEE. CDR3 residues: CASSMGQPIQNTEAIF. CDR3 coding DNA: TGTGCCAGCAGCATGGGACAGCCAATACAGAACACTGAAGCTATCTTT.

The chain carries TRBV20-1 and TRBJ1-5; 7 bases line up with TRBD1. Germline V gives CDR1 DFQATT, CDR2 SNEGSKA (reference sequence). This CDR3 contains 15 residues. Losses at the gene ends were 7 bases for V and 1 base for J; bases not matched to a gene: 10. In DNA form, the CDR3 reads TGCAGTGTCTGCGGGACAGTCAAGAGCAATCAGCCCCAGCATTTT. This gives the protein CSVCGTVKSNQPQHF.

Concerning this clonotype: The junction and the germline gene differ at one end; a read error may be behind it. The chain has TRBV29-1 and TRBJ2-1, with D possibly being TRBD1 (6 bases). The CDR3 is 14 residues long. Germline V gene data show CDR1 as SQVTM and CDR2 as ANQGSEA. CDR3 in amino acids: CSVEDGRGWYKQFF. In DNA, the CDR3 is TGCAGCGTCGAAGACGGCAGGGGATGGTATAAGCAGTTCTTC.

For this clonotype: The germline gene is not matched at one end of the junction; a read error may be the cause. The chain employs TRBV11-3 and TRBJ2-5; 8 nucleotides align to TRBD2. The CDR3 has 15 amino acids. CDR1 is SGHNT, CDR2 YENEEA, per germline. CDR3 nucleotide sequence: TGTGCCAGCAGCTTAGAAGCGGGAGTGCAAAAGACCCAGTGCTTC. Translating gives CASSLEAGVQKTQCF.

This clonotype was found many times. The CDR3 DNA follows: TGTGCCAGCAGTGAAATGGGGACAGGGGGCTCCTACGAGCAGTACTTC. Protein: CASSEMGTGGSYEQYF. This chain uses TRBV6-1 with TRBJ2-7; 11 bases align to TRBD1. CDR1 is MNHNS, CDR2 SASEGT, per germline. V shed 2 bases, J shed 0 bases, and the junction held 3 bases outside the gene matches. This CDR3 has 16 residues.

Points on this clonotype: One end of the junction is discordant with germline, which a read error may explain. The chain is built from TRBV5-5 and TRBJ1-2, with D possibly being TRBD1 (6 bases). Germline V gives CDR1 SGHKS, CDR2 YYEKEE (reference sequence). The CDR3 has 13 residues. CDR3 residues: CTSSPGTIYGYTF. The CDR3 DNA is TGTACCAGCAGCCCTGGGACAATCTATGGCTACACCTTC.

Of note for this clonotype: One base away lies a much larger clone, so this may be a sequencing read error. The conserved final phenylalanine or tryptophan is absent from the CDR3, which likely points to a read error. This sequence joins TRBV12-3 or TRBV12-4 and TRBJ2-2, with D perhaps matching TRBD1 (5 bases). The CDR3 totals 13 residues. Trimming pared 7 bases from V and 7 bases from J, leaving 13 bases between. CDR3 region: CASTQGFGGELFI. The DNA of the CDR3 is TGTGCCAGCACTCAGGGTTTCGGCGGGGAGCTGTTTATT.

In this sample, this clonotype turned up many times. V usage is TRBV20-1 and J usage is TRBJ1-2, with D unresolved. Germline V gene sequence: CDR1 DFQATT, CDR2 SNEGSKA (reference sequence). Trimming shortened V by 5 bases and J by 4 bases, and 14 bases separated the two germline ends. The CDR3 runs 13 residues. CDR3 bases: TGCAGTGCTCATCCACAGCGGGCCTATGGCTACACCTTC. Translated, it gives CSAHPQRAYGYTF.

This clonotype was counted only a few times. V gene TRBV30 combines with J gene TRBJ2-2, with 12 bases aligning to TRBD2. V lost 2 bases, J lost 12 bases, and 10 bases stayed unmatched. Germline V CDR1 and CDR2: GTSNPN, SVGIG (reference sequence). This CDR3 comprises 15 residues. The CDR3 reads CAWSPGLAGPEKLFF. The DNA for the CDR3 is TGTGCCTGGAGTCCGGGACTAGCGGGCCCCGAGAAGCTGTTTTTT.

Of note for this clonotype: At one boundary the junction diverges from the germline segment, which might be a read error. This chain joins TRBV11-3 and TRBJ1-4; D gene ambiguous. The V gene's germline CDR1 is SGHNT and CDR2 YENEEA. CDR3 length: 10 residues. CDR3: CASSTEKLLF. The DNA for the CDR3 is TGTGCCAGTAGCACTGAAAAACTGCTTTTT.

This clonotype was detected ten times or more. The rearrangement links TRBV11-2 to TRBJ2-5; D is undetermined. Germline V gives CDR1 SGHAT, CDR2 FQNNGV. The V end lost 1 base, the J end lost 2 bases, and 5 bases lay between the germline ends. This CDR3 has 13 amino acids. For the CDR3, the DNA is TGTGCCAGCAGCTTAGGAGAACAAGAGACCCAGTACTTC. It encodes CASSLGEQETQYF.

Note on this clonotype: Likely a read error: the CDR3 ends without its conserved phenylalanine or tryptophan. No DNA is shown, since the ends of the CDR3 on it are uncertain; the CDR3 is the one TCRdb lists. CDR3 region: CSARDQGRGYEQYL. The chain joins TRBV20-1 to TRBJ2-7; TRBD1 was called by the table and not checked on the DNA. Both ends counted, the CDR3 spans 14 residues. Germline assignment: CDR1 DFQATT and CDR2 SNEGSKA (reference sequence).

In this sample, this clonotype turned up a few times. The rearrangement links TRBV6-1 to TRBJ1-2, with a possible D match to TRBD1 (5 bases). CDR3 length equals 15 residues. CDR1 is MNHNS and CDR2 is SASEGT in the germline V gene. V lost 6 bases, J lost 3 bases, and 17 bases lay in between. CDR3 nucleotides: TGTGCCAGCAGGACTGACAGTTTCCCCGACTATGGCTACACCTTC. It yields the protein CASRTDSFPDYGYTF.

About this clonotype: A much larger clone sits a single nucleotide away, making a read error possible. J is TRBJ1-1 and V is TRBV12-3 or TRBV12-4; 7 bases align to TRBD1. The CDR3 has 13 amino acids. In nucleotides, the CDR3 is TGTGCCAGCAGCCGGGGACAGAACACTGAAGCTTTATTT. As protein: CASSRGQNTEALF.

Points on this clonotype: The missing conserved phenylalanine or tryptophan at the end of this CDR3 makes a read error likely. The rearrangement links TRBV28 to TRBJ1-1; 7 bases are shared with TRBD1. Germline CDR1 and CDR2: MDHEN and SYDVKM. Trimming at V came to 5 bases and at J to 7 bases, leaving 4 bases not matched to a gene. The CDR3 sequence is 12 residues long. The CDR3, as DNA: TGTGCCAGCAGTATCCGACAGGGTGAAGCTTTCATT. This sequence encodes CASSIRQGEAFI.